This T cell receptor (beta chain) came from a study of blood T cell repertoires in COVID-19. This CDR3 is built from 15 residues. Looked up from germline, CDR1 is MDHEN and CDR2 is SYDVKM. Between the trimmed V and J ends, which lost 3 bases and 7 bases, there was a span of 16 bases. Profiling relied on immunoSEQ multiplex PCR, and the TCRdb table lists in-frame clones only, not all of them. The sample holds about 59,000 clones; roughly three quarters are singletons and the top ten take around 6%. The chain carries TRBV28 and TRBJ2-1; TRBD1 might be the D (5 bases). The sequence was collected from a woman aged 65 to 85 with acute or convalescent COVID-19. Sequenced: peripheral blood. Here the CDR3 DNA reads TGTGCCAGCAGTTTTAGCAGGGCGGCTACGAATGAGCAGTTCTTC. It is translated as CASSFSRAATNEQFF.